This TCR beta chain was recovered during a study of blood T cell repertoires in COVID-19 (dated by TCRdb to 2019 to 2021). Background on the whole study: Samples covering the acute and convalescent phases of COVID-19 were provided by collaborators in the United States, Italy and Spain. The material from the prospective study consisted of cDNA or gDNA derived from T cells, B-cell-depleted T cells, or PBMCs. Subjects who had been exposed to COVID-19, were actively infected with it, or had recovered from it provided the deeply sampled blood TCRbeta repertoires that made up the dataset. The repertoires were released in a freely available public database intended as a resource for research on the immune response to SARS-CoV-2. The samples were drawn from the first 160 participants of the ongoing ImmuneRACE study and from over 950 subjects provided by 6 global collaborators. A de-identified subject ID, COVID-19 status, age in years and sex were almost always included in the sample metadata. HLA class I and class II types, where available, came from metadata supplied by the sample provider rather than from assay-based typing. What the research found in general, with its limitations: How much clinical and demographic metadata was included differed by source and by participant, and the metadata was provided uncurated.

Including the terminal cysteine and phenylalanine, the CDR3 comprises 15 residues. Only the CDR3 DNA is retained, 45 bases long and in frame from the first base. The CDR1 and CDR2 encoded by the germline V gene are SGHRS and YFSETQ. V is reduced by 0 bases and J by 2 bases, leaving a spacing of 9 bases between them. Comments on this clone: Its specific antigen is unknown. Base qualities are not recorded, but no much larger clone differs from it by a single base.

The immunoSEQ Assay, a bias-controlled multiplex PCR, was used to amplify TCRbeta CDR3 regions from genomic DNA. Per the authors' processing: Within the assay, amplification of reference gene primers was used to estimate how many nucleated cells each sample contained. Sequence reads were collapsed and filtered to measure the absolute abundance of every unique TCRbeta CDR3 rearrangement. For each sample, productive Simpson clonality was calculated as the square root of Simpson's diversity index across productive rearrangements. As stored in TCRdb, this immuneACCESS dataset retains in-frame rearrangements with V and J assigned. A fraction of the clones does not appear; measured against another copy, unresolved V genes explain less than half of the discrepancy, and the remainder lacks a known reason. V, J and clone size are those of that table, while D and trimming were read from the DNA. Across this sample there are about 55,000 clones, with roughly 85% seen only once. Approximately 12% of the sample is held by the ten biggest clonotypes.

Collaborating institutions collected whole blood in K2EDTA tubes following their own protocols. For TCRbeta analysis, collaborators shipped samples in one of three forms: frozen whole blood, isolated PBMCs, or DNA extracted from either of those sample types. This TCR came from a human donor in a cohort sampled during active COVID-19. The sample taken for sequencing was peripheral blood. The receptor chain draws on TRBV5-1 and TRBJ1-3; TRBD1 is a weak D gene call, 5 bases matching. The encoded CDR3 is CASSLEGTAGNTIYF. The DNA reads TGCGCCAGCAGCTTGGAAGGGACTGCTGGAAACACCATATATTTT.